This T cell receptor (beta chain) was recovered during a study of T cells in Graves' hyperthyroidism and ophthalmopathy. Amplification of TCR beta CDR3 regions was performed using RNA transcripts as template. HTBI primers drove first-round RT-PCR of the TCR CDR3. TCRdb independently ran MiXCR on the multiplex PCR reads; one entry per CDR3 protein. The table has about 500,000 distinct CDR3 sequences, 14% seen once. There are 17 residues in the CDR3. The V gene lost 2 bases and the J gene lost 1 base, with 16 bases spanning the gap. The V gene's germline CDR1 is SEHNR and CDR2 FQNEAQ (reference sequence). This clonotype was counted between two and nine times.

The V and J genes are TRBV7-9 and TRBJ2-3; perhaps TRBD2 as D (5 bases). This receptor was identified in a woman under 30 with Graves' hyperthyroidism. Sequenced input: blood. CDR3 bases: TGTGCCAGCAGCTTAAGTAGCCGGGATCGGGGCACAGATACGCAGTATTTT. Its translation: CASSLSSRDRGTDTQYF.